In this sample, the clone carrying this T cell receptor beta chain turned up a few times. V was trimmed by 7 bases and J by 8 bases, leaving 17 bases between them. This CDR3 has 13 amino acids. The germline gives CDR1 MNHNS, CDR2 SASEGT. TRB rearrangements were amplified by multiplex PCR with BIOMED2 TRB-A/B primers. TCRdb re-derived calls from the multiplex PCR reads in MiXCR, one entry per CDR3 protein. The table has over 7,000 distinct CDR3 sequences, 22% seen once. This record belongs to a study of T and B cells in COVID-19 patients. Each TRB amplification used roughly 240-550 ng of genomic DNA from blood.

This TCR was sampled from a human donor who had recovered from COVID-19. The chain is built from TRBV6-1 and TRBJ1-2, with TRBD1 as a possible D gene (6 bases). Sequencing input: blood. CDR3 sequence (DNA): TGTGCCAGCATTGAGGTGGGGGCGCGGGGCTACACCTTC. This codes for CASIEVGARGYTF.